These T cell receptor beta chains were read from a single sample in a study of OX40 agonist ivuxolimab in advanced cancers. Assay: immunoSEQ multiplex PCR; the TCRdb copy retains only in-frame clones and omits some. The sample consists of about 15,000 clones, less than 90% of them appearing once. Specimen: CD4+ or CD8+ T cells sorted from blood, collected in a trial of the OX40 agonist ivuxolimab. Source of these receptors: an adult with an advanced solid tumor such as melanoma, head and neck, liver or kidney cancer. The CDR3 runs from the conserved cysteine through the conserved F or W. D genes are given only for firm matches. Rows give clone size only sometimes, using once, few, many, or a class for an expanded clone.

size: once; V: TRBV4-3; J: TRBJ2-1; D: TRBD1; DNA: TGCGCCAGCAGCCAGGGACAGGGGGTGAACAATGAGCAGTTCTTC; CDR3: CASSQGQGVNNEQFF
size: medium-sized; V: TRBV7-9; J: TRBJ2-7; D: TRBD1; DNA: TGTGCCAGCAGCCCGGACAGGGGGCTTGACGAGCAGTACTTC; CDR3: CASSPDRGLDEQYF
size: -; V: TRBV27; J: TRBJ2-7; D: -; DNA: TGTGCCAGCAGTTTCGGCAGGGACTACGAGCAGTACTTC; CDR3: CASSFGRDYEQYF
size: -; V: TRBV5-6; J: TRBJ1-4; D: TRBD1; DNA: TGTGCCAGCAGCTTGACAGGGGGTAATGAAAAACTGTTTTTT; CDR3: CASSLTGGNEKLFF
size: -; V: TRBV27; J: TRBJ2-7; D: -; DNA: TGTGCCAGCAGTTTGGGCACTACCTCCTACGAGCAGTACTTC; CDR3: CASSLGTTSYEQYF
size: -; V: TRBV7-6; J: TRBJ1-5; D: -; DNA: TGTGCCAGCAGCTCGGACAGATATCAGCCCCAGCATTTT; CDR3: CASSSDRYQPQHF
size: -; V: TRBV10-3; J: TRBJ2-7; D: TRBD1; DNA: TGTGCCATCAGTGTGGGGGACAGGGTTTACGAGCAGTACTTC; CDR3: CAISVGDRVYEQYF
size: -; V: TRBV4-3; J: TRBJ1-5; D: -; DNA: TGCGCCAGCAGCCAAGTTTTAGTGGGGCAGCCCCAGCATTTT; CDR3: CASSQVLVGQPQHF
size: -; V: TRBV27; J: TRBJ2-3; D: -; DNA: TGTGCCAGCAGTCGGCAAGGCACAGATACGCAGTATTTT; CDR3: CASSRQGTDTQYF
size: -; V: TRBV7-6; J: TRBJ2-7; D: TRBD1; DNA: TGTGCCAGCAGCCTCGGGACAGGGGGCCCCGAGCAGTACTTC; CDR3: CASSLGTGGPEQYF
size: few; V: TRBV7-2; J: TRBJ2-7; D: -; DNA: TGTGCCAGCAGCTTAGCGTACGGCAGGGACGAGCAGTACTTC; CDR3: CASSLAYGRDEQYF
size: -; V: TRBV5-1; J: TRBJ1-1; D: TRBD1; DNA: TGCGCCAGCAGCTTGGGCAGGGGGAGGCCTGAAGCTTTCTTT; CDR3: CASSLGRGRPEAFF
size: -; V: TRBV19; J: TRBJ2-1; D: TRBD1; DNA: TGTGCCAGTACCCTGGGACAGGAGAGCTCCTACAATGAGCAGTTCTTC; CDR3: CASTLGQESSYNEQFF
size: -; V: TRBV11-2; J: TRBJ2-3; D: -; DNA: TGTGCCAGCAGCTTAGCGGGCGCCTCTAGCACAGATACGCAGTATTTT; CDR3: CASSLAGASSTDTQYF
size: -; V: TRBV7-9; J: TRBJ2-2; D: -; DNA: TGTGCCAGCAGCGGCTACCCTTCGAACACCGGGGAGCTGTTTTTT; CDR3: CASSGYPSNTGELFF
size: few; V: TRBV5-5; J: TRBJ2-7; D: -; DNA: TGTGCCAGCAGCTTACGGGGGGCCAGGGCCTACGAGCAGTACTTC; CDR3: CASSLRGARAYEQYF
size: -; V: TRBV5-1; J: TRBJ2-6; D: -; DNA: TGCGCCAGCAGCTTGGCCGGCAGCTCTGGGGCCAACGTCCTGACTTTC; CDR3: CASSLAGSSGANVLTF
size: once; V: TRBV7-9; J: TRBJ2-7; D: TRBD2; DNA: TGTGCCAGCAGCATACTAGCGGGAGGCACCTGGGAGCAGTACTTC; CDR3: CASSILAGGTWEQYF
size: -; V: TRBV27; J: TRBJ2-3; D: -; DNA: TGTGCCAGCAGTTCCTCCGGGACCCCCGCCGGTACGTTGCAGTATTTT; CDR3: CASSSSGTPAGTLQYF
size: -; V: TRBV9; J: TRBJ2-3; D: TRBD2; DNA: TGTGCCAGCAGCAGCGGACTAGCCTCTAGCACAGATACGCAGTATTTT; CDR3: CASSSGLASSTDTQYF
size: -; V: TRBV18; J: TRBJ2-3; D: -; DNA: TGTGCCAGCTCAGAGTTCGGGGGCACAGATACGCAGTATTTT; CDR3: CASSEFGGTDTQYF
size: -; V: TRBV4-3; J: TRBJ2-1; D: -; DNA: TGCGCCAGCAGCCAAGATGGGGGCCGCTTAACTGAGCAGTTCTTC; CDR3: CASSQDGGRLTEQFF
size: -; V: TRBV28; J: TRBJ2-7; D: TRBD2; DNA: TGTGCCAGCACCTCAACCGGGACTAGCGGGAGTTGGGCCTACGAGCAGTACTTC; CDR3: CASTSTGTSGSWAYEQYF
size: -; V: TRBV4-1; J: TRBJ2-7; D: -; DNA: TGCGCCAGCAGCCATGGCATTTCCTACGAGCAGTACTTC; CDR3: CASSHGISYEQYF
size: -; V: TRBV29-1; J: TRBJ1-2; D: -; DNA: TGCAGCGTTGAGTCCCTGGGGGACCTCTATGGCTACACCTTC; CDR3: CSVESLGDLYGYTF
size: -; V: TRBV14; J: TRBJ1-2; D: -; DNA: TGTGCCAGCAGCCAAGACTACTATGGCTACACCTTC; CDR3: CASSQDYYGYTF
size: -; V: TRBV11-2; J: TRBJ2-7; D: -; DNA: TGTGCCAGCAGCCCGGGGACGTTGGACGAGCAGTACTTC; CDR3: CASSPGTLDEQYF
size: -; V: TRBV30; J: TRBJ2-7; D: TRBD1; DNA: TGTGCCTGGGGGGCGCCCCTACAGGGGTCAAACTCCTACGAGCAGTACTTC; CDR3: CAWGAPLQGSNSYEQYF
size: -; V: TRBV10-3; J: TRBJ2-1; D: TRBD2; DNA: TGTGCCATCAGTGAGACTAGCGGGGCCGACAATGAGCAGTTCTTC; CDR3: CAISETSGADNEQFF
size: -; V: TRBV6-1; J: TRBJ2-7; D: -; DNA: TGTGCCAGCAGTGAAACCGGGTCTTTCTACGAGCAGTACTTC; CDR3: CASSETGSFYEQYF
size: -; V: TRBV5-6; J: TRBJ2-7; D: TRBD1; DNA: TGTGCCAGCAGCATTACAAGACAGGGTGGGCAGTACTTC; CDR3: CASSITRQGGQYF
size: -; V: TRBV18; J: TRBJ1-5; D: -; DNA: TGTGCCAGAAGGACACGGGGAGGAAAGGGAAGCAATCAGCCCCAGCATTTT; CDR3: CARRTRGGKGSNQPQHF
size: -; V: TRBV5-1; J: TRBJ1-2; D: -; DNA: TGCGCCAGCAGCTTGGCGGGTGGCTACACCTTC; CDR3: CASSLAGGYTF
size: -; V: TRBV11-2; J: TRBJ2-1; D: TRBD2; DNA: TGTGCCAGCAGCTTAGTACTAGCGGGGGGGCGCTCCTACAATGAGCAGTTCTTC; CDR3: CASSLVLAGGRSYNEQFF
size: -; V: TRBV6-5; J: TRBJ2-1; D: -; DNA: TGTGCCACCAGGTCTAGCAATGAGCAGTTCTTC; CDR3: CATRSSNEQFF
size: -; V: TRBV6-5; J: TRBJ2-6; D: -; DNA: TGTGCCAGCAGTTACAACTCTGGGGCCAACGTCCTGACTTTC; CDR3: CASSYNSGANVLTF
size: -; V: TRBV5-1; J: TRBJ2-5; D: -; DNA: TGCGCCAGCAGCGGGGCAGAGACCCAGTACTTC; CDR3: CASSGAETQYF
size: -; V: TRBV14; J: TRBJ2-1; D: TRBD1; DNA: TGTGCCAGCAGCTATGGGACAGCAACCTACAATGAGCAGTTCTTC; CDR3: CASSYGTATYNEQFF
size: few; V: TRBV6-5; J: TRBJ1-6; D: -; DNA: TGTGCCAGCAGTTTCGACAGCCCAGGCTCCCTCCACTTT; CDR3: CASSFDSPGSLHF
size: -; V: TRBV30; J: TRBJ2-3; D: -; DNA: TGTGCCTGGTCCGTGGATACGCAGTATTTT; CDR3: CAWSVDTQYF
size: -; V: TRBV14; J: TRBJ2-7; D: -; DNA: TGTGCCAGCAGCCCCGATTTCGAGAGAGAGTACGAGCAGTACTTC; CDR3: CASSPDFEREYEQYF
size: -; V: TRBV9; J: TRBJ1-1; D: -; DNA: TGTGCCAGCAGCGTAGAGACAGTAAACACTGAAGCTTTCTTT; CDR3: CASSVETVNTEAFF
size: -; V: TRBV6-6; J: TRBJ1-4; D: TRBD1; DNA: TGTGCCAGCACCTTTCTACACGACAGGGGGGAGGAAAAACTGTTTTTT; CDR3: CASTFLHDRGEEKLFF
size: -; V: TRBV4-1; J: TRBJ1-1; D: -; DNA: TGCGCCAGCAGCCGCGCTGGGTACACTGAAGCTTTCTTT; CDR3: CASSRAGYTEAFF
size: -; V: TRBV9; J: TRBJ1-1; D: -; DNA: TGTGCCAGCAGCGTAGGAAATCAGAACACTGAAGCTTTCTTT; CDR3: CASSVGNQNTEAFF
size: -; V: TRBV6-5; J: TRBJ1-1; D: -; DNA: TGTGCCAGCAGCCTTACAAGCTACACTGAAGCTTTCTTT; CDR3: CASSLTSYTEAFF
size: -; V: TRBV4-1; J: TRBJ2-3; D: TRBD2; DNA: TGCGCCAGCAGCCATACAGCGGGAGGTACGGATACGCAGTATTTT; CDR3: CASSHTAGGTDTQYF
size: -; V: TRBV27; J: TRBJ2-5; D: -; DNA: TGTGCCAGCAGTGCCTGGGGCCGCTCTAATGAAGAGACCCAGTACTTC; CDR3: CASSAWGRSNEETQYF